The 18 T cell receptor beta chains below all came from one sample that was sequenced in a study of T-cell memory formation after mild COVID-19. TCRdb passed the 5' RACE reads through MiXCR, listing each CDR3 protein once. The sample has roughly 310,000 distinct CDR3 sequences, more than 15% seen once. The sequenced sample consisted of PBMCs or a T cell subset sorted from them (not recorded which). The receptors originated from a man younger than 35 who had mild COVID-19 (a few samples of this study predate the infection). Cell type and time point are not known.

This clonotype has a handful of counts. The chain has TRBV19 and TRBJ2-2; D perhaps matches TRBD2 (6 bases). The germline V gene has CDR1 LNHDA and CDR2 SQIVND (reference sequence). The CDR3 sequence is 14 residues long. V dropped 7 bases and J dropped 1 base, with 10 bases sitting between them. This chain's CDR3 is CASKVGGNTGELFF. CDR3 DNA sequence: TGTGCCAGTAAGGTCGGGGGGAACACCGGGGAGCTGTTTTTT.

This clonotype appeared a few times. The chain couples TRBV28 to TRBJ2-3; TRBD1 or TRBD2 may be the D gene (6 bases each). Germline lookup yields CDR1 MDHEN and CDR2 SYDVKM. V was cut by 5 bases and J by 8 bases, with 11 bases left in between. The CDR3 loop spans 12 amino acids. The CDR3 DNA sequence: TGTGCCAGCAGTCCACGGGGGCTTACGCAGTATTTT. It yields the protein CASSPRGLTQYF.

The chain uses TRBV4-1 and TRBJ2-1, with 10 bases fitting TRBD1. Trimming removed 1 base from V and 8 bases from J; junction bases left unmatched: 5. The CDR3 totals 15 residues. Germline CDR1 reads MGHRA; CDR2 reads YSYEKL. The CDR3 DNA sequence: TGCGCCAGCAGCCAAGGGACAGGGGGATTTCATGAGCAGTTCTTC. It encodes CASSQGTGGFHEQFF.

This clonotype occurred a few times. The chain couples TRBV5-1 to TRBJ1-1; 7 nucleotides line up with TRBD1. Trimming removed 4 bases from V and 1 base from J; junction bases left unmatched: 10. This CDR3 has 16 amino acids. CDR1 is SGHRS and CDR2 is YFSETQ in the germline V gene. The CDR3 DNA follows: TGCGCCAGCAGCGCTAGGGGGCTCCCAAAGAACACTGAAGCTTTCTTT. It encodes CASSARGLPKNTEAFF. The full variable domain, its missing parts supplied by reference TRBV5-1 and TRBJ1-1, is KAGVTQTPRYLIKTRGQQVTLSCSPISGHRSVSWYQQTPGQGLQFLFEYFSETQRNKGNFPGRFSGRQFSNSRSEMNVSTLELGDSALYLCASSARGLPKNTEAFFGQGTRLTVV.

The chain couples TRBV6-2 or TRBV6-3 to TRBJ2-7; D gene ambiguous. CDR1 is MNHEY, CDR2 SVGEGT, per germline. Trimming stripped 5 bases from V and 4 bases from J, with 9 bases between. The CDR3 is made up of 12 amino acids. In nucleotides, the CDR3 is TGTGCCAGCAGTCACGCCCTATACGAGCAGTACGTC. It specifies CASSHALYEQYV.

The CDR3 sequence: CASSLVGGATEAFF. Here the CDR3 DNA reads TGTGCCAGCAGCTTGGTGGGAGGGGCCACTGAAGCTTTCTTT. The chain joins TRBV12-3 or TRBV12-4 to TRBJ1-1; possibly TRBD1 for D (5 bases). V shed 6 bases and J shed 4 bases, with 15 bases lying between them. CDR3 length equals 14 residues.

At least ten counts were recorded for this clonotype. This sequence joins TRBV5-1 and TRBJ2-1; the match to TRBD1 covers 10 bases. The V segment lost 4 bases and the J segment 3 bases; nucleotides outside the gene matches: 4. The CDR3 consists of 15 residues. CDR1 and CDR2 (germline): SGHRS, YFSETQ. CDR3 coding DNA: TGCGCCAGCAGCCTGCGGACAGGGGGCTACAATGAGCAGTTCTTC. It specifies CASSLRTGGYNEQFF. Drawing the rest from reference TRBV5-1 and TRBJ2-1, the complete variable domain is KAGVTQTPRYLIKTRGQQVTLSCSPISGHRSVSWYQQTPGQGLQFLFEYFSETQRNKGNFPGRFSGRQFSNSRSEMNVSTLELGDSALYLCASSLRTGGYNEQFFGPGTRLTVL.

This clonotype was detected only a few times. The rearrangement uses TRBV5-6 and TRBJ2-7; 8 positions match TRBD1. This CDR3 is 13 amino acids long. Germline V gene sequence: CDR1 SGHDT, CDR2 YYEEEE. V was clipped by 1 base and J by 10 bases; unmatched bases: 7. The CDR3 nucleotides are TGTGCCAGCAGCTTGCCCCTCGGACAGGGCCAGTACGTC. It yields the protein CASSLPLGQGQYV.

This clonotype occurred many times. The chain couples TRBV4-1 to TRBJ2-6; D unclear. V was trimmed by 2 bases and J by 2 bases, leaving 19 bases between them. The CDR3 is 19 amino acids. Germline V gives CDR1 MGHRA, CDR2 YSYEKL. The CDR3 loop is CASSQQGLIPGAGANVLTF. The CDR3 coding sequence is TGCGCCAGCAGCCAACAAGGCCTAATCCCAGGCGCTGGGGCCAACGTCCTGACTTTC.

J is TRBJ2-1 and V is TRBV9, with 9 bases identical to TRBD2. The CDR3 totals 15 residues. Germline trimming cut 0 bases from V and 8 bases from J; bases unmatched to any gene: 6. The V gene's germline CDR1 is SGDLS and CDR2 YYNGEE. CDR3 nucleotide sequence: TGTGCCAGCAGCGTAGGGGCGGGGGGGCCGTATGAGCAGTTCTTC. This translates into CASSVGAGGPYEQFF. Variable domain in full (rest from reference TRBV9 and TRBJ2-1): DSGVTQTPKHLITATGQRVTLRCSPRSGDLSVYWYQQSLDQGLQFLIQYYNGEERAKGNILERFSAQQFPDLHSELNLSSLELGDSALYFCASSVGAGGPYEQFFGPGTRLTVL.

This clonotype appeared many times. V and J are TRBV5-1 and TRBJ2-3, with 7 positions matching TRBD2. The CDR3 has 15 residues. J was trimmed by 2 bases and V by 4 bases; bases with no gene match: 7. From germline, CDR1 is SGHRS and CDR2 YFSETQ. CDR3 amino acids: CASSLDGGITDTQYF. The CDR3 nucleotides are TGCGCCAGCAGCCTGGACGGGGGGATCACAGATACGCAGTATTTT.

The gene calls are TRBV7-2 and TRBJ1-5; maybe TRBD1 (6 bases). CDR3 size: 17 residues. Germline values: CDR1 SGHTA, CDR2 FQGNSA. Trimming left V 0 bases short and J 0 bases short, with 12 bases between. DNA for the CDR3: TGTGCCAGCAGCTTAGCGGGGGGGCCTTATAGCAATCAGCCCCAGCATTTT. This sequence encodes CASSLAGGPYSNQPQHF.

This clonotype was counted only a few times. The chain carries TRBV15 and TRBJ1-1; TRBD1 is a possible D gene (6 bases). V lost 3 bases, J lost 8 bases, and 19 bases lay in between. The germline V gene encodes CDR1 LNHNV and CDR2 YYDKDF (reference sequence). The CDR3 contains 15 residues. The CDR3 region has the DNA TGTGCCACCAGCAGCCGCAAACCCCTTCAGGGGGAAGCTTTCTTT. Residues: CATSSRKPLQGEAFF.

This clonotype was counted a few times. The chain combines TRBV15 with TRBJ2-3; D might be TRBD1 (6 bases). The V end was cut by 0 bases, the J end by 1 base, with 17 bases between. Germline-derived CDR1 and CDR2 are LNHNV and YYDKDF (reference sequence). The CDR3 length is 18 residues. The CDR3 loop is CATSRDLVLGQRTDTQYF. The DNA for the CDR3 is TGTGCCACCAGCAGAGATCTGGTTCTAGGACAGCGCACAGATACGCAGTATTTT.

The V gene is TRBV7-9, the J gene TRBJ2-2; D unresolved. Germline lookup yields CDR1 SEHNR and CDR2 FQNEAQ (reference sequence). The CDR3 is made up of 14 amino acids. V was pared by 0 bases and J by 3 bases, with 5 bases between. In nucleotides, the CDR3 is TGTGCCAGCAGCTTAGCAGACGACACCGGGGAGCTGTTTTTT. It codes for CASSLADDTGELFF.

This CDR3 reads CASRPDSGRLRANVLTF. CDR3 sequence (DNA): TGTGCCAGCAGGCCCGACAGCGGGCGACTCCGGGCCAACGTCCTGACTTTC. The genes are TRBV27 and TRBJ2-6, with a weak D call TRBD2 (6 bases). Trimming took off 6 bases at V and 5 bases at J, with 20 bases between the two ends. CDR1 is MNHEY and CDR2 is SMNVEV in the germline V gene (reference sequence). The CDR3 consists of 17 residues.

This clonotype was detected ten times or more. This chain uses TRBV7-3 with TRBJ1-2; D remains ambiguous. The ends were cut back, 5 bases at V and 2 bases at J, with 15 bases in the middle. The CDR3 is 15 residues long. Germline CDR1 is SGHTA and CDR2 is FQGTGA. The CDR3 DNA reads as TGTGCCAGCAGCCCCTGGTCGGGGTCCAACTATGGCTACACCTTC. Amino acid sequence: CASSPWSGSNYGYTF.

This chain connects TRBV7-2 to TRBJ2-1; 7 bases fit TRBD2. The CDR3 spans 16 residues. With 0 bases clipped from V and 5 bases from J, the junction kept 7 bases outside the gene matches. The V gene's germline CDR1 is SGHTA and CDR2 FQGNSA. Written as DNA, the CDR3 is TGTGCCAGCAGCTTAGCCGGGGGGAGGTGGCACAATGAGCAGTTCTTC. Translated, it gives CASSLAGGRWHNEQFF.